These T cell receptor beta chains were read from a single sample in a study of PD-1 blockade in classical Hodgkin lymphoma. The assay was immunoSEQ multiplex PCR, and TCRdb's table has in-frame clones only and misses some. The table includes 20,000 to 25,000 clones, under 70% detected once. The source was peripheral blood mononuclear cells (PBMCs), collected at baseline. The receptors shown here come from a human donor with classical Hodgkin lymphoma. Each CDR3 is given with its conserved first and last residue. The D gene is left open where the match is weak. Expanded clones are given a class, and other clones once, few, many or no size at all.

j_call: TRBJ1-5
d_call: TRBD1
v_call: TRBV6-1
clone_size: .
cdr3_aa: CASGRTGGWNQPQHF
cdr3_nt: TGTGCCAGCGGACGGACAGGGGGATGGAATCAGCCCCAGCATTTT

j_call: TRBJ2-2
d_call: TRBD1
v_call: TRBV5-6
clone_size: .
cdr3_aa: CASSPDRGVSTGELFF
cdr3_nt: TGTGCCAGCAGCCCGGACAGGGGAGTTTCCACCGGGGAGCTGTTTTTT

j_call: TRBJ2-7
d_call: TRBD1
v_call: TRBV5-6
clone_size: .
cdr3_aa: CASSWGTGYGEQYF
cdr3_nt: TGTGCCAGCAGCTGGGGGACAGGGTATGGAGAGCAGTACTTC

j_call: TRBJ2-7
d_call: .
v_call: TRBV7-9
clone_size: .
cdr3_aa: CASAPTDRNYEQYF
cdr3_nt: TGTGCCAGCGCCCCCACGGACAGAAACTACGAGCAGTACTTC

j_call: TRBJ2-7
d_call: .
v_call: TRBV7-6
clone_size: .
cdr3_aa: CASSPGPNYEQYF
cdr3_nt: TGTGCCAGCAGTCCGGGACCTAACTACGAGCAGTACTTC

j_call: TRBJ1-2
d_call: .
v_call: TRBV6-5
clone_size: .
cdr3_aa: CATLGYGYTF
cdr3_nt: TGTGCCACGCTAGGCTATGGCTACACCTTC

j_call: TRBJ1-4
d_call: .
v_call: TRBV28
clone_size: .
cdr3_aa: CASSYPRAGRDEKLFF
cdr3_nt: TGTGCCAGCAGTTACCCCCGGGCAGGGCGGGATGAAAAACTGTTTTTT

j_call: TRBJ1-2
d_call: .
v_call: TRBV7-9
clone_size: .
cdr3_aa: CASSLDRASSNGYTF
cdr3_nt: TGTGCCAGCAGCTTAGACAGGGCCTCTTCCAATGGCTACACCTTC

j_call: TRBJ1-5
d_call: .
v_call: TRBV9
clone_size: .
cdr3_aa: CASSLGQLPRDQHF
cdr3_nt: TGTGCCAGCAGCCTTGGACAGTTACCTCGGGACCAGCATTTT

j_call: TRBJ1-1
d_call: .
v_call: TRBV29-1
clone_size: .
cdr3_aa: CSVQQGNTEAFF
cdr3_nt: TGCAGCGTACAGCAGGGTAACACTGAAGCTTTCTTT

j_call: TRBJ1-3
d_call: .
v_call: TRBV7-2
clone_size: .
cdr3_aa: CASSLDTYPGNTIYF
cdr3_nt: TGTGCCAGCAGCTTAGACACCTACCCCGGAAACACCATATATTTT

j_call: TRBJ2-7
d_call: TRBD2
v_call: TRBV27
clone_size: .
cdr3_aa: CASSSGLAGESYEQYF
cdr3_nt: TGTGCCAGCAGCAGTGGACTAGCGGGGGAATCCTACGAGCAGTACTTC

j_call: TRBJ2-5
d_call: TRBD2
v_call: TRBV19
clone_size: few
cdr3_aa: CASSNGTSGRAKTQYF
cdr3_nt: TGTGCCAGTAGTAACGGGACTAGCGGGAGGGCAAAGACCCAGTACTTC

j_call: TRBJ2-1
d_call: .
v_call: TRBV19
clone_size: once
cdr3_aa: CASSIQQANPYNEQFF
cdr3_nt: TGTGCCAGTAGTATCCAACAGGCCAACCCCTACAATGAGCAGTTCTTC

j_call: TRBJ2-1
d_call: .
v_call: TRBV28
clone_size: .
cdr3_aa: CASGTLDEQFF
cdr3_nt: TGTGCCAGCGGAACACTGGATGAGCAGTTCTTC

j_call: TRBJ2-1
d_call: TRBD1
v_call: TRBV4-3
clone_size: .
cdr3_aa: CASSPKTGGAYNEQFF
cdr3_nt: TGCGCCAGCAGCCCTAAGACAGGGGGCGCTTACAATGAGCAGTTCTTC

j_call: TRBJ1-2
d_call: TRBD1
v_call: TRBV6-1
clone_size: .
cdr3_aa: CASKGQGTNYGYTF
cdr3_nt: TGTGCCAGCAAAGGACAGGGGACCAACTATGGCTACACCTTC

j_call: TRBJ2-5
d_call: TRBD1
v_call: TRBV2
clone_size: few
cdr3_aa: CASSADREETQYF
cdr3_nt: TGTGCCAGCAGCGCGGACAGGGAAGAGACCCAGTACTTC

j_call: TRBJ2-7
d_call: .
v_call: TRBV7-2
clone_size: .
cdr3_aa: CASSLGRGQSYEQYF
cdr3_nt: TGTGCCAGCAGCTTGGGGAGGGGGCAATCCTACGAGCAGTACTTC

j_call: TRBJ2-1
d_call: .
v_call: TRBV7-9
clone_size: .
cdr3_aa: CASSLEGLLIRNEQFF
cdr3_nt: TGTGCCAGCAGCTTAGAGGGACTTCTAATTCGCAATGAGCAGTTCTTC

j_call: TRBJ2-3
d_call: TRBD2
v_call: TRBV4-1
clone_size: .
cdr3_aa: CASSQDRTSGGLTDTQYF
cdr3_nt: TGCGCCAGCAGCCAAGATCGGACTAGCGGGGGGTTAACAGATACGCAGTATTTT

j_call: TRBJ2-3
d_call: TRBD2
v_call: TRBV5-4
clone_size: few
cdr3_aa: CASSFRLAGANTDTQYF
cdr3_nt: TGTGCCAGCAGCTTCCGGCTAGCGGGGGCCAACACAGATACGCAGTATTTT

j_call: TRBJ2-1
d_call: .
v_call: TRBV5-1
clone_size: .
cdr3_aa: CASSLGPDGSYNEQFF
cdr3_nt: TGCGCCAGCAGCTTGGGTCCGGACGGCTCCTACAATGAGCAGTTCTTC

j_call: TRBJ2-6
d_call: .
v_call: TRBV6-5
clone_size: .
cdr3_aa: CASSLTLGANVLTF
cdr3_nt: TGTGCCAGCAGCCTCACCTTGGGGGCCAACGTCCTGACTTTC

j_call: TRBJ2-7
d_call: .
v_call: TRBV5-8
clone_size: few
cdr3_aa: CASSLELTRREQYF
cdr3_nt: TGTGCCAGCAGCTTGGAACTGACGCGGCGAGAGCAGTACTTC

j_call: TRBJ1-1
d_call: .
v_call: TRBV30
clone_size: few
cdr3_aa: CAWSKAAIASFF
cdr3_nt: TGTGCCTGGAGTAAGGCGGCGATCGCTTCTTTCTTT

j_call: TRBJ1-1
d_call: .
v_call: TRBV2
clone_size: few
cdr3_aa: CASNLRLNTEAFF
cdr3_nt: TGTGCCAGCAACCTTCGGCTGAACACTGAAGCTTTCTTT

j_call: TRBJ2-3
d_call: TRBD2
v_call: TRBV28
clone_size: few
cdr3_aa: CASSPYTLAGGEDTQYF
cdr3_nt: TGTGCCAGCAGCCCTTATACACTAGCGGGAGGGGAAGATACGCAGTATTTT

j_call: TRBJ1-5
d_call: TRBD1
v_call: TRBV2
clone_size: .
cdr3_aa: CASSRQGGQPQHF
cdr3_nt: TGTGCCAGCAGCCGACAGGGAGGGCAGCCCCAGCATTTT

j_call: TRBJ1-1
d_call: TRBD1
v_call: TRBV7-9
clone_size: .
cdr3_aa: CASSWDSPNTEAFF
cdr3_nt: TGTGCCAGCAGCTGGGACAGCCCGAACACTGAAGCTTTCTTT

j_call: TRBJ2-3
d_call: .
v_call: TRBV4-3
clone_size: few
cdr3_aa: CASSPTRPDTQYF
cdr3_nt: TGCGCCAGCAGTCCGACAAGGCCGGATACGCAGTATTTT

j_call: TRBJ2-3
d_call: .
v_call: TRBV5-5
clone_size: .
cdr3_aa: CASSPRQVNTDTQYF
cdr3_nt: TGTGCCAGCAGCCCCAGACAGGTAAACACAGATACGCAGTATTTT

j_call: TRBJ2-1
d_call: .
v_call: TRBV5-1
clone_size: .
cdr3_aa: CASSPRARPDYEQFF
cdr3_nt: TGCGCCAGCAGCCCTCGGGCCAGACCGGATTATGAGCAGTTCTTC

j_call: TRBJ2-7
d_call: .
v_call: TRBV19
clone_size: .
cdr3_aa: CASSIGPLYEQYF
cdr3_nt: TGTGCCAGTAGTATAGGACCATTGTACGAGCAGTACTTC

j_call: TRBJ2-3
d_call: TRBD1
v_call: TRBV28
clone_size: .
cdr3_aa: CASSLGAGTGSTDTQYF
cdr3_nt: TGTGCCAGCAGTTTAGGAGCCGGGACAGGGAGCACAGATACGCAGTATTTT

j_call: TRBJ1-2
d_call: .
v_call: TRBV6-5
clone_size: .
cdr3_aa: CASSPYTGLYYGYTF
cdr3_nt: TGTGCCAGCAGTCCCTACACGGGGCTGTACTATGGCTACACCTTC

j_call: TRBJ2-1
d_call: .
v_call: TRBV5-1
clone_size: once
cdr3_aa: CASSPLGFGNEQFF
cdr3_nt: TGCGCCAGCAGCCCCCTAGGGTTTGGAAATGAGCAGTTCTTC

j_call: TRBJ1-5
d_call: .
v_call: TRBV10-2
clone_size: .
cdr3_aa: CASSESGGQPQHF
cdr3_nt: TGCGCCAGCAGTGAGTCGGGGGGACAGCCCCAGCATTTT

j_call: TRBJ2-1
d_call: TRBD2
v_call: TRBV4-1
clone_size: .
cdr3_aa: CASSQDGGSSYNEQFF
cdr3_nt: TGCGCCAGCAGCCAAGATGGCGGGAGCTCCTACAATGAGCAGTTCTTC

j_call: TRBJ1-1
d_call: .
v_call: TRBV5-1
clone_size: .
cdr3_aa: CASSLARAGTTEAFF
cdr3_nt: TGCGCCAGCAGCTTGGCGAGGGCAGGGACCACTGAAGCTTTCTTT

j_call: TRBJ1-2
d_call: .
v_call: TRBV5-1
clone_size: few
cdr3_aa: CASSLSIGGTGGYTF
cdr3_nt: TGCGCCAGCAGCTTGTCTATAGGGGGAACGGGTGGCTACACCTTC